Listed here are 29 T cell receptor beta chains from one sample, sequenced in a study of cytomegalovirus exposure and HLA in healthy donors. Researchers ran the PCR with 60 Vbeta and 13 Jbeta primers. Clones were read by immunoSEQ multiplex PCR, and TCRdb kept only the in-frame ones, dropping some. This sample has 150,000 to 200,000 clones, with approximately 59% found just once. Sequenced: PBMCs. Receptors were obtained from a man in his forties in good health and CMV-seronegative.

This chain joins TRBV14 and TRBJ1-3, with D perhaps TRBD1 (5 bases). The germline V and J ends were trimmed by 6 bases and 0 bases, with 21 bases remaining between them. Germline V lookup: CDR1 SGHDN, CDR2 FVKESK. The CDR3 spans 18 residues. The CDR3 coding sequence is TGTGCCAGCAGGGCCGGGACGGGACTTCTTTACTCTGGAAACACCATATATTTT. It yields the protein CASRAGTGLLYSGNTIYF. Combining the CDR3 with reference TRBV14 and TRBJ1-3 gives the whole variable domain EAGVTQFPSHSVIEKGQTVTLRCDPISGHDNLYWYRRVMGKEIKFLLHFVKESKQDESGMPNNRFLAERTGGTYSTLKVQPAELEDSGVYFCASRAGTGLLYSGNTIYFGEGSWLTVV.

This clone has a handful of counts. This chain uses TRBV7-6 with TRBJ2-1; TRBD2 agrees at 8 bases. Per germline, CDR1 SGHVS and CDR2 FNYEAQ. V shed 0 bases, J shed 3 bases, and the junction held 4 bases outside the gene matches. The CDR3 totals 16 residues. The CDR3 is CASSLALLAGYNEQFF. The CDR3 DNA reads TGTGCCAGCAGCTTAGCGCTCCTAGCGGGCTACAATGAGCAGTTCTTC.

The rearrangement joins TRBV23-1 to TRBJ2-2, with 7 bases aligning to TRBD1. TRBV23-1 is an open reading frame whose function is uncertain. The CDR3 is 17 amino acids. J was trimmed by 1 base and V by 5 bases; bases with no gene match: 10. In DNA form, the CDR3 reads TGCGCCAGCAGTGAACACCCGGGACAGAGGAACACCGGGGAGCTGTTTTTT. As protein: CASSEHPGQRNTGELFF.

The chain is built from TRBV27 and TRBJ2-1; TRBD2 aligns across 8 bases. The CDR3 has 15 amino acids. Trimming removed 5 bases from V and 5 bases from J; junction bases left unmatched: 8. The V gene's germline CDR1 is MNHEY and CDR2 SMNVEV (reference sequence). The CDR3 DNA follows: TGTGCCAGCAGTCATTGGACTAGCCGGAACAATGAGCAGTTCTTC. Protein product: CASSHWTSRNNEQFF.

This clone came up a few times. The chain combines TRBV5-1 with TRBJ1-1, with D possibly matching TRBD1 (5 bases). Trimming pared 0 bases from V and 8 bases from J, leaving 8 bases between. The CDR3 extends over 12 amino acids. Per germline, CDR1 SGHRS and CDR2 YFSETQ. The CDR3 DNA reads TGCGCCAGCAGCTTGGAGGGGTCCGAAGCTTTCTTT. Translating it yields CASSLEGSEAFF.

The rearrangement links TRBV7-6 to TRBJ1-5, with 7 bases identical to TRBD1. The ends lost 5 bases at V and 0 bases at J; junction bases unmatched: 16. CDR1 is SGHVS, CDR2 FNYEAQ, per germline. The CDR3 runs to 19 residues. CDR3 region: CASSHYSQGSLASNQPQHF. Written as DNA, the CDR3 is TGTGCCAGCAGCCATTACTCACAGGGGAGTTTGGCTAGCAATCAGCCCCAGCATTTT.

DNA of the CDR3: TGTGCCAGCTCCACGGCGGGACGTAACTCTGGGGCCAACGTCCTGACTTTC. Protein sequence: CASSTAGRNSGANVLTF. This sequence joins TRBV18 and TRBJ2-6; D possibly corresponds to TRBD2 (6 bases). The ends were cut back, 6 bases at V and 0 bases at J, with 15 bases in the middle. In germline, CDR1 is KGHSH, CDR2 LQKENI. This CDR3 comprises 17 residues.

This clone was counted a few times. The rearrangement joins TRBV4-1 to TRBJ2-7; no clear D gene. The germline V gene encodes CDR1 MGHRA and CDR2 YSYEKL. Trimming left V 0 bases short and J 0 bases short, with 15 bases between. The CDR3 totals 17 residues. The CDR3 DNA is TGCGCCAGCAGCCAAGAGGGTCCCCCAGGCTACTCCTACGAGCAGTACTTC. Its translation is CASSQEGPPGYSYEQYF.

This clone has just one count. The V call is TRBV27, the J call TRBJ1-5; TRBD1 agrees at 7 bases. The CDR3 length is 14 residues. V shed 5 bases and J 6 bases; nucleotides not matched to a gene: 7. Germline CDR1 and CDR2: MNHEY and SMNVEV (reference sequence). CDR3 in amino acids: CASSPLGGGQPQHF. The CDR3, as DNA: TGTGCCAGCAGTCCCTTAGGGGGCGGTCAGCCCCAGCATTTT.

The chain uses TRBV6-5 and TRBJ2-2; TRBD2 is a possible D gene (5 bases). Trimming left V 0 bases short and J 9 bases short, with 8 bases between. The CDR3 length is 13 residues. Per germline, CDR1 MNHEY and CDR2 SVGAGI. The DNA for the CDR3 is TGTGCCAGCAGTTACTCGGGAGCCCGGGAGCTGTTTTTT. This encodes CASSYSGARELFF.

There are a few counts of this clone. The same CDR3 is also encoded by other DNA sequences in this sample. The CDR3, as DNA: TGTGCCATCAGTGAGTCCAGAAATGAGCAGTTCTTC. It specifies CAISESRNEQFF. The genes are TRBV10-3 and TRBJ2-1; D gene unclear. V gave up 0 bases and J gave up 7 bases, with 4 bases separating them. This CDR3 contains 12 residues. The germline V gene encodes CDR1 ENHRY and CDR2 SYGVKD.

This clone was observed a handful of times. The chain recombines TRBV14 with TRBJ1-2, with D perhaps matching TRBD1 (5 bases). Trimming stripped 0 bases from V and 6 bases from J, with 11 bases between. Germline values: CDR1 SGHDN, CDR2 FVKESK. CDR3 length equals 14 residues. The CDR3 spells CASSQEAGLDGYTF. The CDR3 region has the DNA TGTGCCAGCAGCCAAGAGGCAGGGCTGGATGGCTACACCTTC.

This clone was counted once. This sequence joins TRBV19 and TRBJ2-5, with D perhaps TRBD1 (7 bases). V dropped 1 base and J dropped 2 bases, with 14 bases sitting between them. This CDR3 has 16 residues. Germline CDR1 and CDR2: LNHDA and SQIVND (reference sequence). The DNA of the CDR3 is TGTGCCAGTAGTATAGGGGCAGGGGGAGGACAAGAGACCCAGTACTTC. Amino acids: CASSIGAGGGQETQYF.

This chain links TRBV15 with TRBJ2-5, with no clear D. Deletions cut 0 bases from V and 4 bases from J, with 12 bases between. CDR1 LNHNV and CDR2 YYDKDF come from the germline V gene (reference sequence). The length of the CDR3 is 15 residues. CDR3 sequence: CATSRDLELSETQYF. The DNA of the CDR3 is TGTGCCACCAGCAGAGATCTAGAACTTTCAGAGACCCAGTACTTC.

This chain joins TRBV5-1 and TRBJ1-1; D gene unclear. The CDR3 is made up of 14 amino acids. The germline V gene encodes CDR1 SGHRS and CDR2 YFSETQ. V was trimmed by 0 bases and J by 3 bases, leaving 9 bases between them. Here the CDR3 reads CASSLALIDTEAFF. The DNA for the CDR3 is TGCGCCAGCAGCTTGGCCCTGATAGACACTGAAGCTTTCTTT.

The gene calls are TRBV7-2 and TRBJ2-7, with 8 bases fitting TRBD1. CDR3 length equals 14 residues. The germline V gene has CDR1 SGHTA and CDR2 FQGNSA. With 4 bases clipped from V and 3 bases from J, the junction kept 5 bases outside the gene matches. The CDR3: CASSSGTGLYEQYF. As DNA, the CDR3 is TGTGCCAGCAGCTCTGGGACAGGTCTCTACGAGCAGTACTTC.

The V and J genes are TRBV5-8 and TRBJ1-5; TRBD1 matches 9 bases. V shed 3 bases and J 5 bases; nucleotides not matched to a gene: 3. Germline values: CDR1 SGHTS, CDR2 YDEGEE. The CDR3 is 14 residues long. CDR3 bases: TGTGCCAGCAGCTCGAGACAGGGGGATCAGCCCCAGCATTTT. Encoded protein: CASSSRQGDQPQHF.

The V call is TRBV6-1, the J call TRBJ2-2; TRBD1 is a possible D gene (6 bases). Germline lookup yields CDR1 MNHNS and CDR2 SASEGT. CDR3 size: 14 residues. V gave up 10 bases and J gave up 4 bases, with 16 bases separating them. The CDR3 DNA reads TGTGCCACGTCGGAAGGGGGAAGCACCGGGGAGCTGTTTTTT. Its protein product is CATSEGGSTGELFF.

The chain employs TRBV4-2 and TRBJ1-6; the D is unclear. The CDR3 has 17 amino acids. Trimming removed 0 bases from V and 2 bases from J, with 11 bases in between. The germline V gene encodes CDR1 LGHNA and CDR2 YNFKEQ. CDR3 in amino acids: CASSQDPVPPYNSPLHF. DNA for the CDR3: TGTGCCAGCAGCCAAGATCCGGTACCCCCCTATAATTCACCCCTCCACTTT.

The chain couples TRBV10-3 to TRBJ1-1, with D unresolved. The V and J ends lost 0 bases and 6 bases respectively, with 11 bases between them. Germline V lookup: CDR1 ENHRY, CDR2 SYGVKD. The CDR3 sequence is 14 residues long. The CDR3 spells CAISESGQEAEAFF. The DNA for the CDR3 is TGTGCCATCAGTGAGTCGGGCCAGGAGGCTGAAGCTTTCTTT.

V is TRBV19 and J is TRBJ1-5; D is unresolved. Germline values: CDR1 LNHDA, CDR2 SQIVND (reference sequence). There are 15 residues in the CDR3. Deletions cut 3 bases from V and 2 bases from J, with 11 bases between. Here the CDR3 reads CASSIIWQGNQPQHF. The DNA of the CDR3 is TGTGCCAGTAGTATCATCTGGCAGGGCAATCAGCCCCAGCATTTT.

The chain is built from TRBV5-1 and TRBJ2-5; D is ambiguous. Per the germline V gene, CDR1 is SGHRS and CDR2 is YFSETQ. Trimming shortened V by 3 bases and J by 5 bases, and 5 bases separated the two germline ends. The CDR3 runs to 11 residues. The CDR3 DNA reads TGCGCCAGCAGCTACTCTGAGACCCAGTACTTC. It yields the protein CASSYSETQYF.

This CDR3 reads CASSLEGQYSNQPQHF. The CDR3 DNA reads TGTGCCAGCAGTTTAGAGGGACAGTATAGCAATCAGCCCCAGCATTTT. The chain carries TRBV28 and TRBJ1-5, with TRBD1 identical over 7 bases. J gave up 0 bases and V 2 bases, and 4 bases lay outside the gene matches. Germline assignment: CDR1 MDHEN and CDR2 SYDVKM. This CDR3 is 16 amino acids long.

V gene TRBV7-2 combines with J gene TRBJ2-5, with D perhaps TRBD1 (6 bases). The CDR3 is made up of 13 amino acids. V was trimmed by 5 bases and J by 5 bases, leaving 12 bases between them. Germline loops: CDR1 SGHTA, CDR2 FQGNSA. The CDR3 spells CASSPSQGETQYF. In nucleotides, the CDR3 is TGTGCCAGCAGCCCCTCTCAGGGGGAGACCCAGTACTTC.

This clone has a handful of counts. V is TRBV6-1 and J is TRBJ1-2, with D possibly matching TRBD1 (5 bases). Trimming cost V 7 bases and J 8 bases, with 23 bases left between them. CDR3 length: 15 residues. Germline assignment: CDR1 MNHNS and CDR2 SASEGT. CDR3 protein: CASTVSGFRAYGYTF. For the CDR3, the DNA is TGTGCCAGCACCGTATCAGGGTTTAGAGCTTACGGCTACACCTTC.

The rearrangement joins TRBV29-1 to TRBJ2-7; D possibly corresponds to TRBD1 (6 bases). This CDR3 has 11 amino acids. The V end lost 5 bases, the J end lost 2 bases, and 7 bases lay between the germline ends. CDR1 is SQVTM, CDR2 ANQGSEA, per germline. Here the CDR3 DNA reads TGCAGCGTTAGGGGGACCTACGAGCAGTACTTC. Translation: CSVRGTYEQYF.

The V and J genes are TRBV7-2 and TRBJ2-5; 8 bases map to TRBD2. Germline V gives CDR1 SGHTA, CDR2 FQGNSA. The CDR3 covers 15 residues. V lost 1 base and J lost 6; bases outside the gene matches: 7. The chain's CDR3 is CASSLGPGRAKTQYF. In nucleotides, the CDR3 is TGTGCCAGCAGCTTAGGGCCCGGGAGGGCGAAGACCCAGTACTTC.

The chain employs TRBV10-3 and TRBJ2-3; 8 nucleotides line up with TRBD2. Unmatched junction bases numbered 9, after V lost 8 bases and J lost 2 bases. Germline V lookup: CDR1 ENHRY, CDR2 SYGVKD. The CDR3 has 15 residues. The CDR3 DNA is TGTGCCATCGGCGCGGGGGGCCAGTTCACAGATACGCAGTATTTT. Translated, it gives CAIGAGGQFTDTQYF.

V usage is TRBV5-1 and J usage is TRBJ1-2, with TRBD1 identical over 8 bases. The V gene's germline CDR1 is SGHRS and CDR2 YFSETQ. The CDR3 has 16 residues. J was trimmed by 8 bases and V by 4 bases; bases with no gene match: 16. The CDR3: CASSPTTGGAAWGYTF. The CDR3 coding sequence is TGCGCCAGCAGCCCTACTACAGGGGGTGCGGCGTGGGGCTACACCTTC.